The rows below give T cell receptor beta chains drawn from one sample of a study of T cell responses to AZD1222 COVID-19 vaccine. Produced via immunoSEQ multiplex PCR; TCRdb's table is partial and in-frame only. The table records approximately 69,000 clones, approximately 87% of them present only once. Sequenced here: peripheral blood, sampled 28 days after the second AZD1222 dose. These receptors were taken from an adult who received the AZD1222 COVID-19 vaccine. CDR3s include the opening cysteine and the closing phenylalanine or tryptophan. The D gene is left open where the match is weak. Expanded clones are given a class, and other clones once, few, many or no size at all.

NA,10,TRBV20-1,TRBJ1-2,NA,TGCAGTGCTAGCCACGGGGGAACAACCTTC,CSASHGGTTF
NA,13,TRBV5-6,TRBJ2-7,NA,TGTGCCAGCAGCCCGCGCGGGATCTACGAGCAGTACTTC,CASSPRGIYEQYF
NA,13,TRBV27,TRBJ1-1,NA,TGTGCCAGCAGATCGGTGCAGGAAGCAAAAGCTTTCTTT,CASRSVQEAKAFF
NA,15,TRBV6-6,TRBJ1-3,few,TGTGCCAGCAGTTACGAAGGGGTTACTGGAAACACCATATATTTT,CASSYEGVTGNTIYF
NA,16,TRBV6-2/TRBV6-3,TRBJ2-7,NA,TGTGCCAGCAGTTACTCGACCCGGTCCATCGCCTACGAGCAGTACTTC,CASSYSTRSIAYEQYF
TRBD1,17,TRBV24-1,TRBJ2-1,NA,TGTGCCACCAGTGATGGAGGGCAGGGGGCACACTACAATGAGCAGTTCTTC,CATSDGGQGAHYNEQFF
TRBD1,14,TRBV5-1,TRBJ1-4,NA,TGCGCCAGCAGCTCTAACACCATAGGACAGGGACTGTTTTTT,CASSSNTIGQGLFF
NA,14,TRBV11-3,TRBJ2-3,once,TGTGCCAGCAGCGCAGTAGCTAGCACAGATACGCAGTATTTT,CASSAVASTDTQYF
NA,13,TRBV7-9,TRBJ1-2,NA,TGTGCCAGCAGCTCTAGGGGCAGCTATGGCTACACCTTC,CASSSRGSYGYTF
NA,10,TRBV6-5,TRBJ2-1,NA,TGTGCCAGCAGCGGGGCCATCCAGTTCTTC,CASSGAIQFF
TRBD2,17,TRBV10-1,TRBJ2-1,once,TGCGCCAGCAGTGAGGGCGCGGGAGGACCCTCCTACAATGAGCAGTTCTTC,CASSEGAGGPSYNEQFF
NA,13,TRBV5-1,TRBJ2-2,NA,TGCGCCAGCAGCGCCCCGGGCACCGGGGAGCTGTTTTTT,CASSAPGTGELFF
NA,15,TRBV25-1,TRBJ2-5,NA,TGTGCCAGCAGTGAACATGGGACTGCACAAGAGACCCAGTACTTC,CASSEHGTAQETQYF
TRBD1,14,TRBV10-2,TRBJ2-3,NA,TGCGCCAGCAGCGTTGGGACAGTTGGAGATACGCAGTATTTT,CASSVGTVGDTQYF
NA,15,TRBV7-9,TRBJ1-6,few,TGTGCCAGCAGCTTAGCAGACTCTTATAATTCACCCCTCCACTTT,CASSLADSYNSPLHF
NA,13,TRBV27,TRBJ2-7,NA,TGTGCCAGCAGTGCCACAGGTTCCTACGAGCAGTACTTC,CASSATGSYEQYF
NA,15,TRBV15,TRBJ1-3,NA,TGTGCCACCAGCAGCCAATGGGGCTCTGGAAACACCATATATTTT,CATSSQWGSGNTIYF
NA,15,TRBV6-5,TRBJ2-3,NA,TGTGCCAGCAGTTACGGCCGGGACTCAAAGGATACGCAGTATTTT,CASSYGRDSKDTQYF
NA,11,TRBV13,TRBJ2-5,NA,TGTGCCAGCAGCCAGACGGAGACCCAGTACTTC,CASSQTETQYF
TRBD1,15,TRBV7-2,TRBJ1-2,NA,TGTGCCAGCAGCTTAGTTCTGGGACAGGGCCTTGGCTACACCTTC,CASSLVLGQGLGYTF
TRBD1,18,TRBV2,TRBJ1-6,NA,TGTGCCAGCAGCAAAGAAAGTCCCGGGACAGGGATAAATTCACCCCTCCACTTT,CASSKESPGTGINSPLHF
NA,13,TRBV5-1,TRBJ1-6,NA,TGCGCCAGCAGCCCAGGACCAAATTCACCCCTCCACTTT,CASSPGPNSPLHF
NA,16,TRBV5-6,TRBJ2-1,NA,TGTGCCAGCAGCGTCAGGGGCGTCCTATTCTACAATGAGCAGTTCTTC,CASSVRGVLFYNEQFF
NA,14,TRBV13,TRBJ2-7,NA,TGTGCCAGCAGCTTAGATGGGACCGCCTACGAGCAGTACTTC,CASSLDGTAYEQYF
NA,15,TRBV28,TRBJ2-2,once,TGTGCCAGCACTTACGATGGACGCTGGGCCGGGGAGCTGTTTTTT,CASTYDGRWAGELFF
NA,14,TRBV2,TRBJ1-6,many,TGTGCCAGCAGCGGGACGGTGAATAATTCACCCCTCCACTTT,CASSGTVNNSPLHF
TRBD2,15,TRBV7-9,TRBJ2-3,NA,TGTGCCAGCAGCTCCACTAGCGGGAGTTTGGATACGCAGTATTTT,CASSSTSGSLDTQYF
NA,13,TRBV7-9,TRBJ2-3,NA,TGTGCCAGCAGCTTAATTAGGGCAGATACGCAGTATTTT,CASSLIRADTQYF
NA,14,TRBV10-2,TRBJ1-1,NA,TGCGCCAGCACCGGGACTGGCTGGAACACTGAAGCTTTCTTT,CASTGTGWNTEAFF
TRBD2,15,TRBV7-9,TRBJ2-2,NA,TGTGCCAGCAGTCCCAGCGGGAGTGCGTCCGGGGAGCTGTTTTTT,CASSPSGSASGELFF
NA,14,TRBV11-3,TRBJ2-7,NA,TGTGCCAGCAGCTTAGCAACCGGACCATACGAGCAGTACTTC,CASSLATGPYEQYF
NA,13,TRBV12-3/TRBV12-4,TRBJ2-7,NA,TGTGCCAGCAGTTTATCGGGCTCCTACGAGCAGTACTTC,CASSLSGSYEQYF
NA,14,TRBV6-5,TRBJ2-7,NA,TGTGCCAGCAGTTCCAGGGGTAGGGTCTACGAGCAGTACTTC,CASSSRGRVYEQYF
NA,16,TRBV5-1,TRBJ1-2,NA,TGCGCCAGCAGCTTGCGCCATAATCGAGGTAACTATGGCTACACCTTC,CASSLRHNRGNYGYTF
NA,11,TRBV19,TRBJ2-7,NA,TGTGCCAGTAGTATCGGCTACGAGCAGTACTTC,CASSIGYEQYF
TRBD2,16,TRBV4-2,TRBJ2-3,NA,TGTGCCAGCAGCCAAGGGGGACTAGCGGAAGGAGATACGCAGTATTTT,CASSQGGLAEGDTQYF
NA,15,TRBV23-1,TRBJ2-7,once,TGCGCCAGCAGCCCTGGACAGAGGAGCTCCTACGAGCAGTACTTC,CASSPGQRSSYEQYF
NA,13,TRBV30,TRBJ1-4,once,TGTGCCTGGAGTTGGCAGAGCAATGAAAAACTGTTTTTT,CAWSWQSNEKLFF
NA,13,TRBV7-2,TRBJ1-5,NA,TGTGCCAGCACACAGGCGATCAATCAGCCCCAGCATTTT,CASTQAINQPQHF
NA,13,TRBV7-2,TRBJ2-5,NA,TGTGCCAGCAGCTCGGGCAAACACGAGACCCAGTACTTC,CASSSGKHETQYF
TRBD1,15,TRBV10-1,TRBJ2-7,NA,TGCGCCAGCAGTATGCTCAGGACAGGAGATTTGGAGCAGTACTTC,CASSMLRTGDLEQYF
NA,14,TRBV5-6,TRBJ1-4,NA,TGTGCCAGCAGCTCGTTAGCAGCTAATGAAAAACTGTTTTTT,CASSSLAANEKLFF
NA,15,TRBV18,TRBJ1-3,NA,TGTGCCAGCTCACCGGAACACAACTCTGGAAACACCATATATTTT,CASSPEHNSGNTIYF
NA,14,TRBV7-9,TRBJ1-2,NA,TGTGCCAGCAGCACCCGACAGCGGGGCCATGGCTACACCTTC,CASSTRQRGHGYTF
NA,18,TRBV3-1/TRBV3-2,TRBJ2-3,NA,TGTGCCAGCAGCCAAGAGCGAACAGTATCGACTAGCACAGATACGCAGTATTTT,CASSQERTVSTSTDTQYF
NA,13,TRBV19,TRBJ1-4,NA,TGTGCCAGTTCAAGGGCAACTAATGAAAAACTGTTTTTT,CASSRATNEKLFF
NA,13,TRBV30,TRBJ1-5,NA,TGTGCCTGGAGCCTTGTGGACAATCAGCCCCAGCATTTT,CAWSLVDNQPQHF
TRBD2,15,TRBV10-3,TRBJ2-5,NA,TGTGCCATCAGTGACAAGCGGGGGGATCAAGAGACCCAGTACTTC,CAISDKRGDQETQYF
TRBD2,16,TRBV7-2,TRBJ2-3,NA,TGTGCCAGCAGCTTAACCCCTAGCGGGGGCACAGATACGCAGTATTTT,CASSLTPSGGTDTQYF
NA,15,TRBV18,TRBJ1-1,many,TGTGCCAGCTCACCAGGGGGAGGGTTGCACACTGAAGCTTTCTTT,CASSPGGGLHTEAFF
NA,14,TRBV21-1,TRBJ2-7,NA,TGTGCCAGCAGCAACAGCGGACCGAACTACGAGCAGTACTTC,CASSNSGPNYEQYF
NA,14,TRBV3-1/TRBV3-2,TRBJ1-2,NA,TGTGCCAGCAGCCAAGGGGGGGGAATAGGTGGCTACACCTTC,CASSQGGGIGGYTF
TRBD1,13,TRBV29-1,TRBJ1-1,NA,TGCAGCGTCTTGACAGGGTGGGACACTGAAGCTTTCTTT,CSVLTGWDTEAFF